The following is a T cell receptor (beta chain) sequence with its context. Method: immunoSEQ multiplex PCR; TCRdb's copy keeps in-frame clones and lacks some. The table has fewer than 150,000 clones, around nine tenths seen once. This sample stems from a study of control samples from healthy donors and cancer patients. The sample taken for sequencing was blood. This clonotype was obtained from a man younger than 30 in good health.

The DNA of the CDR3 is TGTGCCAGCGTCACTAGGGGGGGGGTTTTACGCAATCAGCCCCAGCATTTT. Translation: CASVTRGGVLRNQPQHF. The J gene is TRBJ1-5, the V gene TRBV28; tentatively, D is TRBD1 (6 bases). Germline lookup yields CDR1 MDHEN and CDR2 SYDVKM. The CDR3 is 17 residues long. With 8 bases removed from V and 2 bases from J, the gap between germline ends came to 22 bases. The full variable domain, its missing parts supplied by reference TRBV28 and TRBJ1-5, is DVKVTQSSRYLVKRTGEKVFLECVQDMDHENMFWYRQDPGLGLRLIYFSYDVKMKEKGDIPEGYSVSREKKERFSLILESASTNQTSMYLCASVTRGGVLRNQPQHFGDGTRLSIL.